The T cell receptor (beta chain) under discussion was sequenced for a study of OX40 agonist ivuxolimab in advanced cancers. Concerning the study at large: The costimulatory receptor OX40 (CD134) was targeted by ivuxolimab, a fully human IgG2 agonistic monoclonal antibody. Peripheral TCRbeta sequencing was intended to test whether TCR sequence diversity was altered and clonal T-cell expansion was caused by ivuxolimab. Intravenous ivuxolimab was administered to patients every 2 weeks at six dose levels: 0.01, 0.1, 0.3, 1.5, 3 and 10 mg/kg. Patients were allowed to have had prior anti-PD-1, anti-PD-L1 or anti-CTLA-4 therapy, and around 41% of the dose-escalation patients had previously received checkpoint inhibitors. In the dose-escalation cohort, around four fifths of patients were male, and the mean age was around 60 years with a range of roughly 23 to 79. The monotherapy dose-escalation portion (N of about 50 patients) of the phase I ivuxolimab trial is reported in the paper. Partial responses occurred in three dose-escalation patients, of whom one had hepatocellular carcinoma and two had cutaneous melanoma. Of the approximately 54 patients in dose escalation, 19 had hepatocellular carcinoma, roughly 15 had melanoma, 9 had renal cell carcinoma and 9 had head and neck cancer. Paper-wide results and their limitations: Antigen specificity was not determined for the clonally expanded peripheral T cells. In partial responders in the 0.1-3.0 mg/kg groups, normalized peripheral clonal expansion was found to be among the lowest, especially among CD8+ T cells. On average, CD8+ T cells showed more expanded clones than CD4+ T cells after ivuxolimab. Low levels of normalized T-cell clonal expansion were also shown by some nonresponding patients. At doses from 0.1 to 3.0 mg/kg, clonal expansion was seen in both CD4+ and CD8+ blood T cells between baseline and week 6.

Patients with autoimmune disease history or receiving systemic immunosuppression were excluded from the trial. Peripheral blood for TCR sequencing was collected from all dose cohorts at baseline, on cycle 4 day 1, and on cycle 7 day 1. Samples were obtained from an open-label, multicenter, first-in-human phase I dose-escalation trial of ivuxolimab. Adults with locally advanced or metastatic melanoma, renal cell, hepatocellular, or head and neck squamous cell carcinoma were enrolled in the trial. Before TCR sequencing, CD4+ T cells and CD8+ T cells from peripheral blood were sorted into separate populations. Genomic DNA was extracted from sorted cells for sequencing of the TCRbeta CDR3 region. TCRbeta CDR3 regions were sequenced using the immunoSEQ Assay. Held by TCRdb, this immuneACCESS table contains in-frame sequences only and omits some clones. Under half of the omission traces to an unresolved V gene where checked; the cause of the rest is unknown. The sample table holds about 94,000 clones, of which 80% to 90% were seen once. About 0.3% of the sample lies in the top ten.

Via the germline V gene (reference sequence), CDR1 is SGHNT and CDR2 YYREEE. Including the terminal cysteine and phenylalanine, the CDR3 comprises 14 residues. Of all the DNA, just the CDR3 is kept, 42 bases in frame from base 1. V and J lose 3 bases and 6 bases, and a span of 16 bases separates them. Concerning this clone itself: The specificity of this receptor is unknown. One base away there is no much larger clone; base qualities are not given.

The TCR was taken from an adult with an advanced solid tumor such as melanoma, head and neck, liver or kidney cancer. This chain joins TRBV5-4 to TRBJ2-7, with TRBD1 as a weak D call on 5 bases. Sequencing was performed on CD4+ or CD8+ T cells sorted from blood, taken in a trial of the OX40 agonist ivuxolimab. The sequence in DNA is TGTGCCAGCAGCTCCAGGGCCAAGAGCAGCGAGCAGTACTTC. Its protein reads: CASSSRAKSSEQYF. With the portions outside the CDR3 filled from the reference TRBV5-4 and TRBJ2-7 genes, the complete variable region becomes ETGVTQSPTHLIKTRGQQVTLRCSSQSGHNTVSWYQQALGQGPQFIFQYYREEENGRGNFPPRFSGLQFPNYSSELNVNALELDDSALYLCASSSRAKSSEQYFGPGTRLTVT.